This T cell receptor beta chain was identified in a study of T cell responses to AZD1222 COVID-19 vaccine. This CDR3 is built from 13 residues. The V end was cut by 5 bases, the J end by 8 bases, with 14 bases between. Germline CDR1 SGHKS, CDR2 YYEKEE (reference sequence). The method was immunoSEQ multiplex PCR; TCRdb's version includes in-frame clones alone and lacks a portion of them. The sample has 85,000 to 90,000 clones; around 88% are singletons. Sequenced material: peripheral blood, taken on day 0 of MenACWY control vaccination. The sequence came from an adult in good health. This chain uses TRBV5-5 with TRBJ2-1, with unresolved D. CDR3: CASRPGTSDEQFF. As DNA, the CDR3 is TGTGCCAGCAGGCCCGGAACCTCCGATGAGCAGTTCTTC. The full variable domain, with the rest looked up from reference TRBV5-5 and TRBJ2-1, is DAGVTQSPTHLIKTRGQQVTLRCSPISGHKSVSWYQQVLGQGPQFIFQYYEKEERGRGNFPDRFSARQFPNYSSELNVNALLLGDSALYLCASRPGTSDEQFFGPGTRLTVL.